This TCR beta chain originates from a study of neurological immune-mediated disorders. TCRdb processed the 5' RACE reads anew with MiXCR; each CDR3 protein has one entry. The data contain tens of thousands of distinct CDR3 sequences, approximately 10% of them singletons. The CDR3 runs to 15 residues. The V gene's germline CDR1 is KGHSH and CDR2 LQKENI. V was clipped by 3 bases and J by 9 bases; unmatched bases: 13. This clonotype was recorded at least ten times. The clonotype comes from a woman aged 25 to 39 with HTLV-1-associated myelopathy (HAM/TSP). The V and J genes are TRBV18 and TRBJ2-7, with 8 bases lining up with TRBD1. Material: CD4+ T cells from blood. CDR3 region: CASSPVARGPPGQYF. As DNA, the CDR3 is TGTGCCAGCTCACCGGTGGCCAGGGGGCCCCCAGGGCAGTACTTC. The full variable domain, in which reference TRBV18 and TRBJ2-7 provide the parts outside the CDR3, is NAGVMQNPRHLVRRRGQEARLRCSPMKGHSHVYWYRQLPEEGLKFMVYLQKENIIDESGMPKERFSAEFPKEGPSILRIQQVVRGDSAAYFCASSPVARGPPGQYFGPGTRLTVT.